The source of this T cell receptor beta chain is a study of shared clonotypes between healthy human individuals. Germline V gene lookup returns CDR1 GTSNPN and CDR2 SVGIG (reference sequence). The trim removed 1 base at V and 5 bases at J, leaving 3 bases unmatched. This CDR3 comprises 14 residues. CD45RO-negative cells were positively selected for CCR7, leaving out terminally differentiated effector memory CD45RA+ cells. For sorted subsets, 150 to 200 ng DNA per replicate equaled approximately 32,000 T cell genomes. Data came from immunoSEQ multiplex PCR; TCRdb stores just in-frame clones and leaves some out. The sample yields 1.5 million to 2.5 million clones, about 95% seen once.

The sequence was obtained from a young man in good health. The rearrangement uses TRBV30 and TRBJ2-5; 11 bases map to TRBD2. Sequenced: naive CD8+ T cells sorted from blood. The CDR3 here is CAWSGLAGTETQYF. In DNA, the CDR3 is TGTGCCTGGAGTGGACTAGCGGGGACCGAGACCCAGTACTTC.